This T cell receptor (beta chain) is from a study of blood T cell repertoires in COVID-19. Overall study: From T cells, B-cell-depleted T cells, or PBMCs came the material, which was cDNA or gDNA.

How the authors handled the data: Scientists estimated how many nucleated cells there were by amplifying reference gene primers. The table came from immunoSEQ multiplex PCR; TCRdb's copy has only in-frame clones and leaves some out. The V and J calls and clone size come from that table; D and trimming were worked out from the DNA. This table holds some 94,000 clones, more than 75% found once. The germline gives CDR1 LNHNV, CDR2 YYDKDF (reference sequence). The germline V and J ends were trimmed by 5 bases and 0 bases, with 14 bases remaining between them. This CDR3 comprises 17 residues. Sequencing input: peripheral blood. The chain uses TRBV15 and TRBJ2-6; TRBD1 is a possible D gene (5 bases). The receptor was isolated from a human donor in a cohort sampled during active COVID-19. The CDR3 here is CATSPQTVFSGANVLTF. In DNA, the CDR3 is TGTGCCACCAGCCCCCAGACAGTCTTCTCTGGGGCCAACGTCCTGACTTTC.